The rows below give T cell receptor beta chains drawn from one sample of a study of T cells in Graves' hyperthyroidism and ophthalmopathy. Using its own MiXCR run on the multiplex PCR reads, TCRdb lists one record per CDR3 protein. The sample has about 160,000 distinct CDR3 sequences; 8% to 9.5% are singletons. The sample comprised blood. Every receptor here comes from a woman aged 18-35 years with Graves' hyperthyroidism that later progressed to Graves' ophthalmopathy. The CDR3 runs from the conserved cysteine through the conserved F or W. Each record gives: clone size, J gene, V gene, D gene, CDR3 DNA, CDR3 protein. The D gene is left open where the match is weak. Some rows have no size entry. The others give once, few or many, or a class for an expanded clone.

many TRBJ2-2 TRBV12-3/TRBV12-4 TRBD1 TGTGCCAGCAGCCCGGCCGGGACAGGGGGTCAATTCGGGGAGCTGTTTTTT CASSPAGTGGQFGELFF
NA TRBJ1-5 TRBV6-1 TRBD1 TGTGCCAGAAAATGCGACAGGGAGGGCAATCAGCCCCAGCATTTT CARKCDREGNQPQHF
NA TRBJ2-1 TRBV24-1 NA TGTGCCACCAGTGATCCAGGGGTGTACAATGAGCAGTTCTTC CATSDPGVYNEQFF
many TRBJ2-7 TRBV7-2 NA TGTGCCAGCAGCCTGGACTTTAGCTCCTACGAGCAGTACTTC CASSLDFSSYEQYF
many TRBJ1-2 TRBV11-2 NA TGTGCCAGCAGCTTATCGCTCGGAACGACCTATGGCTACACCTTC CASSLSLGTTYGYTF
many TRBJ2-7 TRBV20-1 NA TGCAGTGCTAGAAATCAGGCAAGCTCCTACGAGCAGTACTTC CSARNQASSYEQYF
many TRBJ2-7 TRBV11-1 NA TGTGCCAGCAGCTTAGACGGAGGCGGCTACGAGCAGTACTTC CASSLDGGGYEQYF
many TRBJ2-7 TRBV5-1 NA TGCGCCAGCAGCTTGGAAGCGCTAAGCTCCTACGAGCAGTACTTC CASSLEALSSYEQYF
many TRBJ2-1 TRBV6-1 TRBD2 TGTGCCAGCAGTCGACTAGCCACCACGACCTACAATGAGCAGTTCTTC CASSRLATTTYNEQFF
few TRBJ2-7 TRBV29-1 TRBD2 TGCAGCGCCCTTAAAGCGGGATCGTTGGACGAGCAGTACTTC CSALKAGSLDEQYF
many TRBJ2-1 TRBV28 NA TGTGCCAGCAGTTGGGGCGCGGGGACCAATGACAATGAGCAGTTCTTC CASSWGAGTNDNEQFF
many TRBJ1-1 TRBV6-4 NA TGTGCCAGCAGTGAACCCTCTATGAACACTGAAGCTTTCTTT CASSEPSMNTEAFF
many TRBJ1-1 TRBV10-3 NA TGTGCCATCAGCGCGAGGGGACATCGAAACACTGAAGCTTTCTTT CAISARGHRNTEAFF
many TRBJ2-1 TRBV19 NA TGTGCCAGTAGTATAGATATCAGGGAAGGAGGGCAGTTCTTC CASSIDIREGGQFF
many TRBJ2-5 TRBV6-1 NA TGTGCCAGCAGTGACAGGCGTCAATACCAAGAGACCCAGTACTTC CASSDRRQYQETQYF
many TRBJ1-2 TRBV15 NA TGTGCCACCAGCAGAGGCCGAGACAGAATCTATGGCTACACCTTC CATSRGRDRIYGYTF
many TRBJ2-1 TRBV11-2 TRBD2 TGTGCCAGCAGCTTGATAGTAGCGGGATTCGGCGATGAGCAGTTCTTC CASSLIVAGFGDEQFF
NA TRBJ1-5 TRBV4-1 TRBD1 TGCGCCAGCAGCCAAGGGACAGGGGGGCAGCCCCAGCATTTT CASSQGTGGQPQHF
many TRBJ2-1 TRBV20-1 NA TGCAGTGCTAGACTGGGCGGATCCTACAATGAGCAGTTCTTC CSARLGGSYNEQFF
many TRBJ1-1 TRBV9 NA TGTGCCAGCAGCGGGCGGGAGAATGAAGCTTTCTTT CASSGRENEAFF
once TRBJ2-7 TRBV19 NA TGTGCCAGTAGCCGTGACAGATATTACGAGCAGTACTTC CASSRDRYYEQYF
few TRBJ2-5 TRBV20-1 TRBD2 TGCAGTGCCAAGGCTAGCGGGAGGCTAGAGACCCAGTACTTC CSAKASGRLETQYF
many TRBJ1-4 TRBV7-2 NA TGTGCCAGCAGGAGGGGGTTTGGAGAAAAACTGTTTTTT CASRRGFGEKLFF
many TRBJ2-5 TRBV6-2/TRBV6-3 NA TGTGCCAGCAGTTACGGCAGGAGAGAGACCCAGTACTTC CASSYGRRETQYF
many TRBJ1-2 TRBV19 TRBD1 TGTGCCAGTAGTATCCGGACAGGGGGCGGCTACACCTTC CASSIRTGGGYTF